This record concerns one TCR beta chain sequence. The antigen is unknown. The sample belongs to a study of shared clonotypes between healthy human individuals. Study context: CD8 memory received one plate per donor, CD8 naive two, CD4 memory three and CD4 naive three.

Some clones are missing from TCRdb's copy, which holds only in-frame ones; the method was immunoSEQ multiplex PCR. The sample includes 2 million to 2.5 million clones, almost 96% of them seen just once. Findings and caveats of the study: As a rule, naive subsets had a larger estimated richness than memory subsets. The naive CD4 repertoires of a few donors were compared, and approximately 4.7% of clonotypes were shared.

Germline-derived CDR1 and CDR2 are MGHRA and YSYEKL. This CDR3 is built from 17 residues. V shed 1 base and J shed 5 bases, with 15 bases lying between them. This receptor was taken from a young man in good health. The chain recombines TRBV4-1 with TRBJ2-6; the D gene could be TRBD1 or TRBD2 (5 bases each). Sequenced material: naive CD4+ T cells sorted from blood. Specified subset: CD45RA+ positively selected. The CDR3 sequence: CASSQGPTTGRANVLTF. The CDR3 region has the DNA TGCGCCAGCAGCCAAGGCCCGACGACGGGACGGGCCAACGTCCTGACTTTC.